This T cell receptor (beta chain) derives from a study of T cell changes during pregnancy in multiple sclerosis (dated by TCRdb to 2018 to 2020). For the wider study: Changes in the T cell repertoire over the course of pregnancy were examined in this study in women with multiple sclerosis.

The receptor library was made with the immunoSEQ multiplex PCR assay. TCRdb re-hosts the immuneACCESS table, in-frame sequences only. Its copies lack some clones; in the studies checked, an unresolved V gene accounts for under half of them, and the cause for the rest is not known. Here the sample has some 120,000 clones; approximately 90% occur a single time. Of the sample, 1.5% is held by the ten largest clones. Trimmed from V: 10 bases; trimmed from J: 4 bases; junction bases lacking a gene match: 4. Counted from cysteine to phenylalanine, this CDR3 has 12 amino acids. The DNA shown is the 36-base CDR3, in frame from base 1. CDR1 and CDR2 are drawn from the germline V gene (reference sequence): LNHDA, SQIVND. In regard to this clone: The antigen it binds to is not known. No per-base quality is available; no much larger clone lies one base away.

The sample was peripheral blood, taken in the third trimester of pregnancy. The TCR was taken from a female donor with multiple sclerosis, enrolled in a pregnancy study. This chain is built from TRBV19 and TRBJ2-1, with TRBD1 matching 7 junction bases. The CDR3 has the sequence CATTQGYNEQFF. The nucleotides read TGTGCCACCACACAGGGGTACAATGAGCAGTTCTTC.